The present entry profiles one TCR beta chain with its context. The specificity of this receptor is unknown. Within one base of it there is no much larger clone, and no base qualities were kept. The CDR3 numbers 14 residues from cysteine through phenylalanine. Only the CDR3 DNA stays, 42 bases, in frame from base 1. V drops 5 bases and J drops 3 bases, leaving 12 bases in between. The germline V gene specifies SGHRS as CDR1 and YFSETQ as CDR2. In light of the paper, this sample's time point label describes: sample taken at primary tumor resection. Samples were obtained from around 72 patients with early-stage, untreated non-small cell lung cancer from the lung TRACERx cohort. Without any cell sorting, TCR sequencing was performed on whole RNA extracted either from tumor and nontumor lung tissue or from cryopreserved PBMC samples. A patient was chosen for TCR sequencing only when enough RNA was available from at least two tumor regions.

This sample was included in a study of spatial heterogeneity in lung cancer (dated by TCRdb to between 2018 and 2021). For context, the study as a whole: Beta-chain transcripts were consistently detected in greater numbers than alpha-chain transcripts, which likely reflected higher beta-chain transcript abundance. In the raw uncorrected reads, each unique combination of TCR and UMI appeared on average more than ten times. The study quantitatively compared TCR alpha and beta repertoires across multiple tumor regions, matched nontumor lung and blood in non-small cell lung cancer. The study linked features of the TCR repertoire to counts of nonsynonymous mutations, which were determined by whole-exome sequencing of tumor tissue. At surgery, both alpha and beta chains were TCR-sequenced in roughly 230 tumor regions, about 64 matched nontumor lung samples and 56 PBMC samples.

Paper-wide results and their limitations: Ubiquitous expanded tumor TCRs were detected in blood more often at tumor resection than at routine follow-up. Additional single-cell paired TCR alpha and beta sequencing was considered necessary to confirm, at a functional level, the hypothesis that regional TCRs recognize regional mutations.

Library creation used 5' RACE. TCRdb records NextSeq 500 as the sequencer. To allow correction of PCR and sequencing errors, the TCR library protocol tagged every TCR cDNA molecule with a unique molecular identifier. The paper's processing steps were these. Decombinator tools were used for TCR identification, UMI-based error correction and CDR3 extraction. Expanded TCRs were defined as those above a frequency of 2 per 1,000, corresponding to the top 1% of the tumor frequency distribution. Each repertoire was subsampled 100 times to 5,000 TCRs, after which Renyi diversity was computed with the R vegan package. CDR3 similarity networks were built from amino acid triplet string-kernel similarity, connecting CDR3s with pairwise similarity above 0.82. The public reads were run again by TCRdb, first through fastp at Q25 and then through MiXCR, and only productive beta chains were kept. Each CDR3 protein gets just one entry, which takes the most common genes and DNA from the rows behind it. The V and J calls and clone size come from TCRdb's table, not from the authors' own analysis. The sample yields 20,000 to 25,000 distinct CDR3 sequences; around 4.3% were counted once. 7.4% of the sample comes from the top ten.

The sequence is built from TRBV5-1 and TRBJ2-1; too little of a D gene remains to name it. Here the sequenced sample was PBMCs, taken at surgery. The TCR comes from a male donor with early-stage non-small cell lung cancer. The sequence in DNA is TGCGCCAGCAGGATGGAAACCGGCTACAATGAGCAGTTCTTC. It encodes CASRMETGYNEQFF.